The T cell receptor beta chain under discussion was sequenced for a study of control samples from healthy donors and cancer patients. Profiling relied on immunoSEQ multiplex PCR, and the TCRdb table lists in-frame clones only, not all of them. The profile shows over 150,000 clones, 85% to 95% of them singletons. Sample: blood. The TCR comes from a young woman in good health.

CDR3 nucleotides: TGCGCCAGCAGCTTGGACAGGGCGCTTAACTATGGCTACACCTTC. This codes for CASSLDRALNYGYTF. The genes are TRBV5-1 and TRBJ1-2, with D tentatively TRBD1 (6 bases). Trimming took 0 bases from V and 1 from J, leaving 10 bases between them. CDR3 size: 15 residues. Germline V lookup: CDR1 SGHRS, CDR2 YFSETQ.